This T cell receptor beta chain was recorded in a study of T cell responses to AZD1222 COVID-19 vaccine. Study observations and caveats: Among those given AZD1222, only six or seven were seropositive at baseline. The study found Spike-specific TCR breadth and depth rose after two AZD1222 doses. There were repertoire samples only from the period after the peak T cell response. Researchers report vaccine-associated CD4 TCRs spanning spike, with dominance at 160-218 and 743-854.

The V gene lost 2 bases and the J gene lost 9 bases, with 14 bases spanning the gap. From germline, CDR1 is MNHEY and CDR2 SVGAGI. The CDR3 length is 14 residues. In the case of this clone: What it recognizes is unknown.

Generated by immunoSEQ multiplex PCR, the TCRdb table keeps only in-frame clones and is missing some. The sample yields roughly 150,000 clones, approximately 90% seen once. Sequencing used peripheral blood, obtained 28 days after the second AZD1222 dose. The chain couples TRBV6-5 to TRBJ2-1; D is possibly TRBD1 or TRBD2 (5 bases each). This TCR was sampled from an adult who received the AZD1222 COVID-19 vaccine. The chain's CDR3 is CASSYGGGFGEQFF. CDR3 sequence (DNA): TGTGCCAGCAGTTACGGGGGTGGCTTCGGTGAGCAGTTCTTC.